These 25 T cell receptor beta chains came from one sample sequenced in a study of CD8+CD57+ T cells in acquired aplastic anemia. Both TCR beta VDJ combination and CDR3 sequence profiling were carried out. Genomic DNA was the template for this profiling. Each CDR3 protein gets one entry after TCRdb re-called the reads with MiXCR. Of more than 200,000 distinct CDR3 sequences detected, around 50% appear once; the ten largest clones hold nearly 20%. Patients sequenced had flow cytometry evidence of CD8+CD57+ cell expansion. The sample was sorted CD4+, CD8+, or CD8+CD57+ T cells (not recorded which) from PBMCs. These receptors all stem from a human donor with aplastic anemia.

This clonotype was detected many times. This chain links TRBV5-1 with TRBJ1-1, with TRBD1 identical over 10 bases. The CDR3 has 16 residues. Looked up from germline, CDR1 is SGHRS and CDR2 is YFSETQ. The V gene end was trimmed by 4 bases and the J gene end by 3 bases; junction bases not matched to a gene: 9. The CDR3 sequence is CASSPYSGTGDTEAFF. The CDR3 DNA sequence: TGCGCCAGCAGCCCTTACTCCGGGACAGGGGACACTGAAGCTTTCTTT.

J is TRBJ2-1 and V is TRBV24-1, with a tentative D call TRBD2 (6 bases). With 12 bases removed from V and 9 bases from J, the gap between germline ends came to 23 bases. The CDR3 consists of 14 residues. Germline lookup yields CDR1 KGHDR and CDR2 SFDVKD. CDR3 in amino acids: CAARTAGIGGEQFF. DNA for the CDR3: TGTGCCGCCCGGACTGCCGGGATCGGGGGTGAGCAGTTCTTC.

On this clonotype itself: One base away lies a much larger clone, so this may be a sequencing read error. The gene calls are TRBV5-1 and TRBJ2-2; perhaps TRBD2 as D (6 bases). Between the trimmed V and J ends, which lost 0 bases and 0 bases, there was a span of 15 bases. Germline V gene data show CDR1 as SGHRS and CDR2 as YFSETQ. CDR3 length: 18 residues. CDR3 DNA sequence: TGCGCCAGCAGCTTGGGGCGGGGTCGATGCGCGAACACCGGGGAGCTGTTTTTT. Its protein product is CASSLGRGRCANTGELFF.

This clonotype was counted at least ten times. This chain joins TRBV7-9 and TRBJ2-6, with D possibly being TRBD1 (6 bases). The CDR3 length is 16 residues. V was cut by 5 bases and J by 3 bases, with 14 bases left in between. CDR1 and CDR2 from the germline V gene are SEHNR and FQNEAQ (reference sequence). The CDR3 sequence: CASSPLQGYGANVLTF. The CDR3 region has the DNA TGTGCCAGCAGCCCTTTACAGGGTTATGGGGCCAACGTCCTGACTTTC.

The chain uses TRBV11-2 and TRBJ1-2; D gene unclear. Germline V lookup: CDR1 SGHAT, CDR2 FQNNGV. The V and J ends lost 3 bases and 7 bases respectively, with 9 bases between them. The CDR3 has 12 residues. This chain's CDR3 is CASSFREAGYTF. The DNA of the CDR3 is TGTGCCAGCAGCTTTAGGGAGGCTGGCTACACCTTC. The entire variable domain, with the rest obtained from reference TRBV11-2 and TRBJ1-2, is as follows: EAGVAQSPRYKIIEKRQSVAFWCNPISGHATLYWYQQILGQGPKLLIQFQNNGVVDDSQLPKDRFSAERLKGVDSTLKIQPAKLEDSAVYLCASSFREAGYTFGSGTRLTVV.

Many counts were recorded for this clonotype. The genes are TRBV7-6 and TRBJ2-1; the match to TRBD2 covers 14 bases. There are 19 residues in the CDR3. V was clipped by 5 bases and J by 4 bases; unmatched bases: 13. In germline, CDR1 is SGHVS, CDR2 FNYEAQ. The CDR3 loop is CASSTKTSGGAVGYNEQFF. In DNA form, the CDR3 reads TGTGCCAGCAGCACAAAGACTAGCGGGGGGGCCGTAGGTTACAATGAGCAGTTCTTC.

Only a few counts were recorded for this clonotype. The chain carries TRBV5-1 and TRBJ2-4, with 8 nucleotides matching TRBD2. Germline CDR1 and CDR2: SGHRS and YFSETQ. The trim removed 1 base at V and 7 bases at J, leaving 4 bases unmatched. CDR3 length: 14 amino acids. The CDR3 here is CASSLSGGGNIQYF. The DNA for the CDR3 is TGCGCCAGCAGCTTGAGCGGGGGTGGCAACATTCAGTACTTC.

Notes on this clonotype: The CDR3 ends on some other residue instead of the conserved phenylalanine or tryptophan, so this is likely a read error. V and J are TRBV20-1 and TRBJ2-2, with D possibly TRBD1 on 5 matching bases. The CDR3 spans 16 residues. V was shortened by 2 bases and J by 6 bases, with 19 bases between the two germline ends. Germline V gives CDR1 DFQATT, CDR2 SNEGSKA (reference sequence). CDR3 amino acids: CSARKEWGPSPGELFL. CDR3 nucleotides: TGCAGTGCTAGAAAGGAGTGGGGCCCTTCGCCCGGGGAGCTGTTTCTT.

This clonotype occurred many times. The chain employs TRBV6-1 and TRBJ1-5; 7 bases align to TRBD1. V lost 6 bases and J lost 4; bases outside the gene matches: 12. This CDR3 spans 16 amino acids. Germline V CDR1 and CDR2: MNHNS, SASEGT. The CDR3 nucleotides read TGTGCCAGCAGCTTCCTTTCGACAGGGAGAAATCAGCCCCAGCATTTT. Translated, it gives CASSFLSTGRNQPQHF.

This clonotype came up a few times. The V call is TRBV6-1, the J call TRBJ1-5; D unclear. Germline V lookup: CDR1 MNHNS, CDR2 SASEGT. Trimming took 7 bases from V and 0 from J, leaving 16 bases between them. The CDR3 totals 16 residues. The CDR3 bases are TGTGCCAGCACCGAGACCCTGATGGATAGCAATCAGCCCCAGCATTTT. It is translated as CASTETLMDSNQPQHF.

V and J are TRBV20-1 and TRBJ1-6; 11 nucleotides agree with TRBD1. The V gene end was trimmed by 5 bases and the J gene end by 10 bases; junction bases not matched to a gene: 4. Looked up from germline, CDR1 is DFQATT and CDR2 is SNEGSKA (reference sequence). The CDR3 spans 13 residues. CDR3 DNA sequence: TGCAGTGCTGGGGGACAGGGGGACTCACCCCTCCACTTT. This codes for CSAGGQGDSPLHF.

V is TRBV6-6 and J is TRBJ2-3; 10 nucleotides agree with TRBD2. The germline gives CDR1 MNHNY, CDR2 SVGAGI (reference sequence). V gave up 1 base and J gave up 0 bases; unmatched junction bases: 1. This CDR3 has 16 amino acids. In DNA form, the CDR3 reads TGTGCCAGCAGTTACTTGGGACTAGCGAGCACAGATACGCAGTATTTT. It specifies CASSYLGLASTDTQYF.

This clonotype came up a few times. The chain employs TRBV9 and TRBJ2-7; D possibly corresponds to TRBD1 (6 bases). Trimming removed 4 bases from V and 5 bases from J, with 19 bases in between. The CDR3 covers 15 residues. Germline V CDR1 and CDR2: SGDLS, YYNGEE. CDR3 amino acids: CASSPQQGSGDEQYF. The CDR3 DNA is TGTGCCAGCAGCCCTCAACAGGGATCCGGCGACGAGCAGTACTTC.

The chain is built from TRBV20-1 and TRBJ2-5, with D perhaps being TRBD1 or TRBD2 (6 bases each). V lost 5 bases and J lost 4, with 17 bases in between. CDR3 size: 14 residues. CDR1 DFQATT and CDR2 SNEGSKA come from the germline V gene (reference sequence). CDR3 sequence (DNA): TGCAGTGCTCCCCTAGGGGGGCCCGGAGAGACCCAGTACTTC. Protein sequence: CSAPLGGPGETQYF.

This clonotype showed up many times. V gene TRBV7-9 combines with J gene TRBJ1-5; 9 bases align to TRBD1. The CDR3 is 16 residues long. Germline V gives CDR1 SEHNR, CDR2 FQNEAQ (reference sequence). With V trimmed by 5 bases and J by 2 bases, 7 bases remained unmatched. The CDR3 protein is CASSLRTGEGNQPQHF. The CDR3, as DNA: TGTGCCAGCAGCCTCAGGACAGGGGAGGGCAATCAGCCCCAGCATTTT.

The chain's CDR3 is CASARRGLVALGTQYF. The CDR3 DNA follows: TGTGCCAGCGCCCGGCGGGGACTAGTGGCACTTGGGACCCAGTACTTC. The rearrangement links TRBV28 to TRBJ2-5; the match to TRBD2 covers 8 bases. The V gene end was trimmed by 8 bases and the J gene end by 7 bases; junction bases not matched to a gene: 18. Looked up from germline, CDR1 is MDHEN and CDR2 is SYDVKM. The CDR3 totals 16 residues.

The V and J genes are TRBV25-1 and TRBJ1-1; TRBD1 agrees at 10 bases. This CDR3 has 16 residues. With V trimmed by 3 bases and J by 7 bases, 11 bases remained unmatched. In germline, CDR1 is MGHDK, CDR2 SYGVNS. The CDR3 coding sequence is TGTGCCAGCAGTGACCCCTCGACAGGGGGCTTCAATGAAGCTTTCTTT. Translated, it gives CASSDPSTGGFNEAFF. The variable domain in full, completed from reference TRBV25-1 and TRBJ1-1, reads EADIYQTPRYLVIGTGKKITLECSQTMGHDKMYWYQQDPGMELHLIHYSYGVNSTEKGDLSSESTVSRIRTEHFPLTLESARPSHTSQYLCASSDPSTGGFNEAFFGQGTRLTVV.

The chain is built from TRBV5-1 and TRBJ1-1; 11 nucleotides line up with TRBD1. This CDR3 contains 17 residues. V trimming: 4 bases; J trimming: 3 bases; junction bases outside the gene matches: 11. CDR1 SGHRS and CDR2 YFSETQ come from the germline V gene. The CDR3 DNA reads TGCGCCAGCAGCCCTAAGGGACAGGGGGACAAGGACACTGAAGCTTTCTTT. Its protein product is CASSPKGQGDKDTEAFF. Filled out from reference TRBV5-1 and TRBJ1-1, the complete variable domain reads KAGVTQTPRYLIKTRGQQVTLSCSPISGHRSVSWYQQTPGQGLQFLFEYFSETQRNKGNFPGRFSGRQFSNSRSEMNVSTLELGDSALYLCASSPKGQGDKDTEAFFGQGTRLTVV.

This clonotype was recorded only once. V and J are TRBV10-3 and TRBJ1-6; D is ambiguous. Trimming removed 10 bases at V and 7 bases at J, with 14 bases between. CDR3 length equals 13 residues. From germline, CDR1 is ENHRY and CDR2 SYGVKD. CDR3 residues: CATLGAANSPLHF. CDR3 bases: TGTGCCACCCTGGGAGCAGCAAATTCACCCCTCCACTTT.

This chain links TRBV19 with TRBJ2-3; 7 nucleotides line up with TRBD1. Germline CDR1 reads LNHDA; CDR2 reads SQIVND (reference sequence). The CDR3 has 12 residues. V shed 5 bases and J 6 bases; nucleotides not matched to a gene: 2. CDR3 in amino acids: CASSQQGDTQYF. The DNA of the CDR3 is TGTGCCAGTAGTCAACAGGGGGATACGCAGTATTTT.

This clonotype was seen ten or more times. The CDR3 coding sequence is TGTGCCAGCAGAGCGGGGGGGCCCATGAATGAGCAGTTCTTC. This sequence encodes CASRAGGPMNEQFF. This chain joins TRBV12-3 or TRBV12-4 and TRBJ2-1, with 10 positions matching TRBD2. Losses at the gene ends were 6 bases for V and 7 bases for J; bases not matched to a gene: 6. The CDR3 sequence is 14 residues long.

This chain joins TRBV7-8 and TRBJ2-4; possibly TRBD1 or TRBD2 for D (5 bases each). The ends were cut back, 3 bases at V and 6 bases at J, with 15 bases in the middle. CDR1 SGHVS and CDR2 FQNEAQ come from the germline V gene. The CDR3 spans 15 residues. CDR3 DNA: TGTGCCAGCAGCTTGGGGACGGTCTCTGGAAACATTCAGTACTTC. This encodes CASSLGTVSGNIQYF.

This clonotype was found many times. V is TRBV20-1 and J is TRBJ1-2, with D maybe TRBD1 (5 bases). The CDR3 spans 18 residues. Germline CDR1 is DFQATT and CDR2 is SNEGSKA (reference sequence). With 3 bases removed from V and 0 bases from J, the gap between germline ends came to 23 bases. This chain's CDR3 is CSASPFGARGSANYGYTF. The CDR3 DNA is TGCAGTGCTAGCCCTTTTGGGGCCAGAGGGTCGGCTAACTATGGCTACACCTTC.

In this sample, this clonotype turned up a few times. This rearrangement joins TRBV15 to TRBJ1-1; D gene ambiguous. The CDR3 spans 13 residues. V shed 7 bases and J shed 2 bases, with 11 bases lying between them. The germline V gene has CDR1 LNHNV and CDR2 YYDKDF (reference sequence). The CDR3 DNA reads TGTGCCACCACCCATTTAACTAACACTGAAGCTTTCTTT. It is translated as CATTHLTNTEAFF. The full variable domain, in which reference TRBV15 and TRBJ1-1 provide the parts outside the CDR3, is DAMVIQNPRYQVTQFGKPVTLSCSQTLNHNVMYWYQQKSSQAPKLLFHYYDKDFNNEADTPDNFQSRRPNTSFCFLDIRSPGLGDTAMYLCATTHLTNTEAFFGQGTRLTVV.

V usage is TRBV2 and J usage is TRBJ2-7; D may be TRBD1 (6 bases). Trimming stripped 11 bases from V and 0 bases from J, with 11 bases between. This CDR3 spans 12 amino acids. Germline V gene data show CDR1 as SNHLY and CDR2 as FYNNEI. The CDR3 bases are TGTGCCGCAGGACAGAGCTCCTACGAGCAGTACTTC. This codes for CAAGQSSYEQYF.